The rows below give T cell receptor beta chains drawn from one sample of a study of blood T cell repertoires in COVID-19. Profiling relied on immunoSEQ multiplex PCR, and the TCRdb table lists in-frame clones only, not all of them. The sample shows over 60,000 clones, approximately 89% of them seen only once. Sequences were obtained from peripheral blood. All receptors derive from a man of 80 years or more with acute or convalescent COVID-19. The CDR3 runs from the conserved cysteine through the conserved F or W. A D gene is named only where the DNA matches it firmly. For some rows the clone size is stated as once, few or many, or as a class when expanded; others skip it.

v_gene	d_gene	abundance	j_gene	CDR3aa	CDR3nt
TRBV25-1	.	.	TRBJ1-1	CASSDTGPNTEAFF	TGTGCCAGCAGTGACACAGGACCTAACACTGAAGCTTTCTTT
TRBV18	.	few	TRBJ1-1	CASSPRTGGMNTEAFF	TGTGCCAGCTCACCTCGAACCGGAGGTATGAACACTGAAGCTTTCTTT
TRBV4-2	TRBD1	.	TRBJ1-2	CASSPPTGYSYGYTF	TGTGCCAGCAGCCCCCCGACAGGGTATAGCTATGGCTACACCTTC
TRBV10-3	.	.	TRBJ1-1	CAISDGQGLEAFF	TGTGCCATCAGTGACGGGCAGGGACTTGAAGCTTTCTTT
TRBV24-1	.	.	TRBJ1-2	CATSDPSQIVGYTF	TGTGCCACCAGTGACCCCTCACAGATAGTTGGCTACACCTTC
TRBV6-5	.	.	TRBJ1-6	CASVDDQGYNSPLHF	TGTGCCAGCGTGGATGACCAGGGCTATAATTCACCCCTCCACTTT
TRBV20-1	.	.	TRBJ1-2	CSGFENKGYTF	TGCAGTGGCTTCGAGAATAAAGGCTACACCTTC
TRBV19	TRBD1	.	TRBJ1-5	CASSSQGAGNQPQHF	TGTGCCAGTAGTTCACAGGGGGCAGGCAATCAGCCCCAGCATTTT
TRBV24-1	TRBD1	.	TRBJ2-1	CATSDPGQGDNEQFF	TGTGCCACCAGTGATCCGGGACAGGGAGACAATGAGCAGTTCTTC
TRBV19	.	.	TRBJ1-5	CASSKKGNQPQHF	TGTGCCAGTAGTAAGAAGGGGAATCAGCCCCAGCATTTT